These T cell receptor beta chains were read from a single sample in a study of blood T cell repertoires in COVID-19. Produced via immunoSEQ multiplex PCR; TCRdb's table is partial and in-frame only. The sample lists approximately 140,000 clones; approximately 86% were seen once. The material sequenced was PBMCs or T cells enriched from blood (not recorded which). Receptors originate from a woman between 45 and 60 years old who had recovered from COVID-19. Both conserved end residues are part of each CDR3. A D gene is named only where the DNA matches it firmly. Not every row has a clone size; where given, it reads once, few, many or a size class.

>TRBJ1-1|TRBV6-5|-|-
CASTLSQILNTEAFF
TGTGCCAGCACCCTGTCACAGATCCTGAACACTGAAGCTTTCTTT
>TRBJ1-6|TRBV9|-|-
CASSVGRGNLGNSPLHF
TGTGCCAGCAGCGTAGGCCGAGGGAATTTGGGTAATTCACCCCTCCACTTT
>TRBJ1-4|TRBV19|TRBD1|-
CASSRDRDEKLFF
TGTGCCAGTAGCAGGGACAGGGATGAAAAACTGTTTTTT
>TRBJ1-6|TRBV2|-|-
CASSEDRAPSPLHF
TGTGCCAGCAGTGAAGACAGAGCCCCCTCACCCCTCCACTTT
>TRBJ2-7|TRBV5-1|TRBD1|once
CASSSGGTGFDEQYF
TGCGCCAGCAGCTCCGGCGGGACAGGGTTCGACGAGCAGTACTTC
>TRBJ2-7|TRBV3-1/TRBV3-2|-|-
CASSPGQPPYEQYF
TGTGCCAGCAGCCCCGGACAGCCCCCCTACGAGCAGTACTTC
>TRBJ2-1|TRBV5-5|-|-
CASSQSQVTYNEQFF
TGTGCCAGCTCCCAATCCCAGGTCACCTACAATGAGCAGTTCTTC
>TRBJ2-5|TRBV3-1/TRBV3-2|TRBD1|-
CASSQNTGQKETQYF
TGTGCCAGCAGCCAAAATACGGGACAGAAAGAGACCCAGTACTTC
>TRBJ1-4|TRBV2|-|once
CASSGSPGYEKLFF
TGTGCCAGCAGTGGATCCCCAGGGTATGAAAAACTGTTTTTT
>TRBJ2-1|TRBV2|TRBD2|-
CASSYSGLAGVYNEQFF
TGTGCCAGCAGTTACTCTGGACTAGCGGGGGTGTACAATGAGCAGTTCTTC
>TRBJ1-1|TRBV5-1|-|few
CASSRGQSNTEAFF
TGCGCCAGCAGCCGGGGACAATCGAACACTGAAGCTTTCTTT
>TRBJ2-7|TRBV25-1|-|-
CASSDTQGSGYEQYF
TGTGCCAGCAGTGATACACAGGGAAGTGGCTACGAGCAGTACTTC
>TRBJ2-3|TRBV19|TRBD2|once
CASSIGLAGGQIADTQYF
TGTGCCAGTAGTATAGGACTAGCGGGGGGCCAGATTGCAGATACGCAGTATTTT
>TRBJ1-1|TRBV6-5|-|-
CASSPTGVIDTEAFF
TGTGCCAGCAGCCCGACCGGGGTAATAGACACTGAAGCTTTCTTT
>TRBJ2-3|TRBV3-1/TRBV3-2|-|-
CASSQSSDTQYF
TGTGCCAGCAGCCAATCCTCAGATACGCAGTATTTT
>TRBJ2-1|TRBV5-5|TRBD2|-
CASSWTSGSSYNEQFF
TGTGCCAGCAGCTGGACTAGCGGGAGCTCCTACAATGAGCAGTTCTTC
>TRBJ1-1|TRBV12-5|-|-
CASGFEGVTEAFF
TGTGCTAGTGGTTTCGAAGGGGTGACTGAAGCTTTCTTT
>TRBJ2-2|TRBV2|TRBD1|-
CASSKGGLRELFF
TGTGCCAGCAGCAAAGGGGGCTTGAGGGAGCTGTTTTTT
>TRBJ2-1|TRBV25-1|TRBD2|-
CASTIGGDPYNEQFF
TGTGCCAGCACCATTGGGGGGGATCCTTACAATGAGCAGTTCTTC
>TRBJ2-7|TRBV2|-|-
CASSGFVTSYEQYF
TGTGCCAGCAGTGGATTTGTAACTTCCTACGAGCAGTACTTC
>TRBJ2-7|TRBV19|-|-
CASSIAAVGTSYEQYF
TGTGCCAGTAGTATAGCGGCGGTCGGGACATCCTACGAGCAGTACTTC
>TRBJ1-1|TRBV6-5|-|-
CASSSIRRETEAFF
TGTGCCAGCAGTTCTATCAGGCGTGAGACTGAAGCTTTCTTT
>TRBJ1-1|TRBV21-1|-|-
CASSKGYRNRERKASPNTEAFF
TGTGCCAGCAGCAAGGGTTATAGGAACAGGGAGAGGAAGGCGTCCCCGAACACTGAAGCTTTCTTT
>TRBJ1-6|TRBV11-2|-|-
CASSEVYSPLHF
TGTGCCAGCAGTGAGGTCTATTCACCCCTCCACTTT
>TRBJ1-5|TRBV19|TRBD1|-
CASSIVGTGGKSNQPQHF
TGTGCCAGTAGTATAGTTGGGACAGGGGGCAAAAGCAATCAGCCCCAGCATTTT
>TRBJ2-7|TRBV2|-|-
CASRTSGTGASSYEQYF
TGTGCCAGCAGGACAAGCGGGACAGGCGCGAGCTCCTACGAGCAGTACTTC
>TRBJ1-3|TRBV10-2|-|-
CASGSYPAIYF
TGCGCCAGCGGGAGCTACCCGGCCATATATTTT
>TRBJ2-7|TRBV18|-|-
CASSNYRSTYEQYF
TGTGCCAGCTCGAACTACAGGAGTACCTACGAGCAGTACTTC
>TRBJ1-2|TRBV25-1|-|-
CASSVGNVYGYTF
TGTGCCAGCAGTGTCGGTAACGTCTATGGCTACACCTTC
>TRBJ2-7|TRBV2|-|-
CASARDTSYEQYF
TGTGCCAGCGCCCGGGACACCTCCTACGAGCAGTACTTC
>TRBJ1-1|TRBV7-2|-|few
CASSSEVFSEAFF
TGTGCCAGCAGCTCCGAGGTGTTTTCTGAAGCTTTCTTT
>TRBJ2-7|TRBV3-1/TRBV3-2|-|-
CASSQPDSYEQYF
TGTGCCAGCAGCCAACCCGACAGCTACGAGCAGTACTTC
>TRBJ2-3|TRBV6-5|-|-
CASSPNGGYTDTQYF
TGTGCCAGCAGTCCAAACGGCGGATACACAGATACGCAGTATTTT
>TRBJ1-5|TRBV11-3|TRBD1|-
CASSPGTGDNQPQHF
TGTGCCAGCAGCCCAGGGACAGGCGATAATCAGCCCCAGCATTTT
>TRBJ2-7|TRBV11-2|TRBD1|-
CASSDAVDRGHEQYF
TGTGCCAGCAGCGACGCAGTAGACAGGGGCCACGAGCAGTACTTC
>TRBJ2-1|TRBV2|TRBD1|-
CASSTAGQGAIEQFF
TGTGCCAGCAGTACAGCAGGACAGGGGGCGATTGAGCAGTTCTTC
>TRBJ2-1|TRBV5-8|-|-
CASSLLGSSYNEQFF
TGTGCCAGCAGCTTGCTGGGGAGCTCCTACAATGAGCAGTTCTTC
>TRBJ1-4|TRBV5-1|TRBD1|once
CASSELGQPNEKLFF
TGCGCCAGCAGCGAACTGGGACAGCCTAATGAAAAACTGTTTTTT